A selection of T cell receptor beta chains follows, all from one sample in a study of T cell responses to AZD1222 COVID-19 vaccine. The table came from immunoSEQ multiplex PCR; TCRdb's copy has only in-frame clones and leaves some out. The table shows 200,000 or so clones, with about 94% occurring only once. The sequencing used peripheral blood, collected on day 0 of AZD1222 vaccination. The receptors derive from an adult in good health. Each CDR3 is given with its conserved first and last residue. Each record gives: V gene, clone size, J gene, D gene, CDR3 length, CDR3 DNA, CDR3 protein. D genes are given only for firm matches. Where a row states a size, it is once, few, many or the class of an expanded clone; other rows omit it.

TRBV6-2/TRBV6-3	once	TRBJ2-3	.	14	TGTGCCAGCAGTCACCGGCTCCTCGGGGATACGCAGTATTTT	CASSHRLLGDTQYF
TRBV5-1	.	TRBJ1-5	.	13	TGCGCCAGCAGCTTGGCGGGGACGGAGCCCCAGCATTTT	CASSLAGTEPQHF
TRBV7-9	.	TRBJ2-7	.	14	TGTGCCAGCAGCCCCCGGGCCAGTAACTACGAGCAGTACTTC	CASSPRASNYEQYF
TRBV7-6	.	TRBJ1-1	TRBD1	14	TGTGCCAGCAGCCAACCGGACAGGGAGAGTGAAGCTTTCTTT	CASSQPDRESEAFF
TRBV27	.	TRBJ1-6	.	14	TGTGCCAGCAGGGCCATTACAGTCAATTCACCCCTCCACTTT	CASRAITVNSPLHF
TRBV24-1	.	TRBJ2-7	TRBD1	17	TGTGCCACCAGTGAATACGATCAGGACAGGGGGGCCTACGAGCAGTACTTC	CATSEYDQDRGAYEQYF
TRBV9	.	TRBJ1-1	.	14	TGTGCCAGCAGCGTATCTGGGGAGGTCACTGAAGCTTTCTTT	CASSVSGEVTEAFF
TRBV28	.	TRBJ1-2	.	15	TGTGCCAGCAGATCCACGGGGGTGATGGGATATGGCTACACCTTC	CASRSTGVMGYGYTF
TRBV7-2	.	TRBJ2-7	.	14	TGTGCCAGCAGCTTAGGAGGGGGGGGCTACGAGCAGTACTTC	CASSLGGGGYEQYF
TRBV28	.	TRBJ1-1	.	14	TGTGCCAGCAGTTTAGGTCGGTTGAACACTGAAGCTTTCTTT	CASSLGRLNTEAFF